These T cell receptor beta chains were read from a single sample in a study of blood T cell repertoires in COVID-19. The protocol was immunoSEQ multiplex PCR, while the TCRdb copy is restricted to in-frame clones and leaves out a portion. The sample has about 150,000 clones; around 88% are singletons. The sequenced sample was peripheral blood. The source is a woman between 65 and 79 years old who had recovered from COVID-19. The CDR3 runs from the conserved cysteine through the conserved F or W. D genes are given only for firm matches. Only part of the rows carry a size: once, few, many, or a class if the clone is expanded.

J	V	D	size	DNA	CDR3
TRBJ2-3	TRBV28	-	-	TGTGCCAGCGGGAGTGTGACAGATACGCAGTATTTT	CASGSVTDTQYF
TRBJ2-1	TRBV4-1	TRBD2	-	TGCGCCAGCAGCCATAAGACTAGCGGGAGAATCTACAATGAGCAGTTCTTC	CASSHKTSGRIYNEQFF
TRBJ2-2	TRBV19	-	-	TGTGCCAGTAGTGCAGGACAAAACACCGGGGAGCTGTTTTTT	CASSAGQNTGELFF
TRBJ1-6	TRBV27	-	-	TGTGCCAGCTCCCAGAATCGCGCAGGGATAGCTGGTAATTCACCCCTCCACTTT	CASSQNRAGIAGNSPLHF
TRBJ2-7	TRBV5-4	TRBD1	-	TGTGCCAGCAGCTTGGTCGGGACAGGGGACGAGCAGTACTTC	CASSLVGTGDEQYF
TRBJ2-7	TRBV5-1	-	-	TGCGCCAGCACTCTAGCCGGGACACCAAAGGATTACGAGCAGTACTTC	CASTLAGTPKDYEQYF
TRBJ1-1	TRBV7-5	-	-	TGTGTCAGAAGCCCCCGGGCCCCGGGGGGCACTGAAGCTTTCTTT	CVRSPRAPGGTEAFF
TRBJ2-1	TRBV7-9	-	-	TGTGCCAGCAGCCTGCCACTAGCCGATACCTACAATGAGCAGTTCTTC	CASSLPLADTYNEQFF
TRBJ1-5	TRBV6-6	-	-	TGTGCCAGCACTAGGACAGATCAGCCCCAGCATTTT	CASTRTDQPQHF
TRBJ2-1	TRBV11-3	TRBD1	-	TGTGCCATCCGGACCGACAGGGCGGATGAGCAGTTCTTC	CAIRTDRADEQFF
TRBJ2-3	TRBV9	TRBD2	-	TGTGCCAGCAGCCCTACCACTAGCGGACCCACAGATACGCAGTATTTT	CASSPTTSGPTDTQYF
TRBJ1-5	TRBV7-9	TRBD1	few	TGTGCCAGCAGCAACACAGGGGGACAGCCCCAGCATTTT	CASSNTGGQPQHF
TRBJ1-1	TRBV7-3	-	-	TGTGCCAGCAGCTTAAGGGCAGTCATGAACACTGAAGCTTTCTTT	CASSLRAVMNTEAFF
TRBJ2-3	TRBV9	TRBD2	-	TGTGCCAGCAGCCCGGGCCCGGGGGGGCAGTTGGATACGCAGTATTTT	CASSPGPGGQLDTQYF
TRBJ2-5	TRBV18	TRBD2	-	TGTGCCAGCTCACCCCCTAGCGGGGAGAGGGAGACCCAGTACTTC	CASSPPSGERETQYF
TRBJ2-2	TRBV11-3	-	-	TGTGCCAGCAGCTTAGATCGAGCTGGGGAGCTGTTTTTT	CASSLDRAGELFF
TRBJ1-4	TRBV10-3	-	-	TGTGCCACCGGCGAGCCTACGTCGGGAAAACTGTTTTTT	CATGEPTSGKLFF
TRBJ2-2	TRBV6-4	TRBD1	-	TGTGCCAGCAGTCAGGGGGCCACCGGGGAGCTGTTTTTT	CASSQGATGELFF
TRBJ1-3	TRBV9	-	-	TGTGCCAGCAGCGAATATCCCGACAGTGGGGGAAACACCATATATTTT	CASSEYPDSGGNTIYF
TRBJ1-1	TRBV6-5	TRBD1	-	TGTGCCAGCAGTTACTCGACAGGGACTGAAGCTTTCTTT	CASSYSTGTEAFF
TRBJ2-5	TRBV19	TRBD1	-	TGTGCCGCCGGGGGGACAGGGGCTTTAGAGACCCAGTACTTC	CAAGGTGALETQYF
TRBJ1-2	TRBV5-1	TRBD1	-	TGCGCCAGCAGCCCGGGACAGGGACCTATTTATGGCTACACCTTC	CASSPGQGPIYGYTF
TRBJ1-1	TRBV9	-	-	TGTGCCAGCGCACAATCCGGGGGAGGGGAAGCTTTCTTT	CASAQSGGGEAFF
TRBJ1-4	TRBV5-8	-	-	TGTGCCAGCAGCTTGTGGGGACTGACTAATGAAAAACTGTTTTTT	CASSLWGLTNEKLFF
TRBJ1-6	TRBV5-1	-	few	TGCGCCAGCAGCCCCGCCGCGGGGGGGGACAATTCACCCCTCCACTTT	CASSPAAGGDNSPLHF
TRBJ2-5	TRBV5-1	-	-	TGCGCCAGCAGCTTGGCACAGTTCCAAGAGACCCAGTACTTC	CASSLAQFQETQYF
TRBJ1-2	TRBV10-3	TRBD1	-	TGTGCCATCAGTGAGGCCAGGGGGCGAAAAGCTAACTATGGCTACACCTTC	CAISEARGRKANYGYTF
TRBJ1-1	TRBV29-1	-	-	TGCAGCGTTCGTAAGGCAGGTGGGTCGGACACTGAAGCTTTCTTT	CSVRKAGGSDTEAFF
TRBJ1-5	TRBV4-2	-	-	TGTGCCAGCAGCCAAGATCGGCAGGCTTACAATCAGCCCCAGCATTTT	CASSQDRQAYNQPQHF
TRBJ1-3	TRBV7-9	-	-	TGTGCCAGCAGCCCTCGGGGGGCTGCTGGAAACACCATATATTTT	CASSPRGAAGNTIYF
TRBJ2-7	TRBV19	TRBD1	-	TGTGCCAGTAGTGGCCTACCGGGACAGGGCTCCCACGAGCAGTACTTC	CASSGLPGQGSHEQYF
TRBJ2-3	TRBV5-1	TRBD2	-	TGCGCCAGCAGCTTCATGCTAGCGGGGGGGGCAGATACGCAGTATTTT	CASSFMLAGGADTQYF
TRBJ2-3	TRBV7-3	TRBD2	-	TGTGCCAGCAGGAGGCGACTAGCGGGAGCGGTGGCAGATACGCAGTATTTT	CASRRRLAGAVADTQYF
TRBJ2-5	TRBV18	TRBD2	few	TGTGCCAGCTCACGGACTAGCGGGAACCAAGAGACCCAGTACTTC	CASSRTSGNQETQYF
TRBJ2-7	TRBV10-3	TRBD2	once	TGTGCCACAGGCGGGGAGGGAAATTACGAGCAGTACTTC	CATGGEGNYEQYF
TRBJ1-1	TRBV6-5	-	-	TGTGCCAGCAACCCACGGTGGGGGGACACTGAAGCTTTCTTT	CASNPRWGDTEAFF
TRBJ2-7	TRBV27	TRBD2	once	TGTGCCAGCAGCCCAGGACCGGGGGGGGAAACCTACGAGCAGTACTTC	CASSPGPGGETYEQYF
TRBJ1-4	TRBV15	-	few	TGTGCCACCAGCAGAGGGGCCGCAACTAATGAAAAACTGTTTTTT	CATSRGAATNEKLFF